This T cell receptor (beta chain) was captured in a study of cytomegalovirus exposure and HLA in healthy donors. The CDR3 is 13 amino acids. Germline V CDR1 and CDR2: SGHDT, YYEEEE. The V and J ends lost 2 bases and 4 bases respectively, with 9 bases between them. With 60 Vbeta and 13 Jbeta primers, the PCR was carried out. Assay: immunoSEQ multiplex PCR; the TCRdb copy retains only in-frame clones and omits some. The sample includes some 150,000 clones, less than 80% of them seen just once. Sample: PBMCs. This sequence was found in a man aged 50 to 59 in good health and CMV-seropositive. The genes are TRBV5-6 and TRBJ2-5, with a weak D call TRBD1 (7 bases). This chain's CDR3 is CASSFQGGETQYF. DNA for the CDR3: TGTGCCAGCAGCTTCCAGGGGGGAGAGACCCAGTACTTC.